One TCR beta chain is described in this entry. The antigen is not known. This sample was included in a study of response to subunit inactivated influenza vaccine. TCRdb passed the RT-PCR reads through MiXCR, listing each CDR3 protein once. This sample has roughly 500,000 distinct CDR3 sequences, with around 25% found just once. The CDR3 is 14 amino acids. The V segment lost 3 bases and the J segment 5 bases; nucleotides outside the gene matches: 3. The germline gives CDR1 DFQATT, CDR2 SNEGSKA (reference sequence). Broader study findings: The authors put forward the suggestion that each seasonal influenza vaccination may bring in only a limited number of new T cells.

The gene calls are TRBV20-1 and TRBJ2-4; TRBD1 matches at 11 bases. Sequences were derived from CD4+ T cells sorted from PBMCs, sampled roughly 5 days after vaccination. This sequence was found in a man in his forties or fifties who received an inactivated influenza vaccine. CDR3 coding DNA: TGCAGTGCTAGGGGGGGACAGGGGGAAAACATTCAGTACTTC. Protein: CSARGGQGENIQYF.